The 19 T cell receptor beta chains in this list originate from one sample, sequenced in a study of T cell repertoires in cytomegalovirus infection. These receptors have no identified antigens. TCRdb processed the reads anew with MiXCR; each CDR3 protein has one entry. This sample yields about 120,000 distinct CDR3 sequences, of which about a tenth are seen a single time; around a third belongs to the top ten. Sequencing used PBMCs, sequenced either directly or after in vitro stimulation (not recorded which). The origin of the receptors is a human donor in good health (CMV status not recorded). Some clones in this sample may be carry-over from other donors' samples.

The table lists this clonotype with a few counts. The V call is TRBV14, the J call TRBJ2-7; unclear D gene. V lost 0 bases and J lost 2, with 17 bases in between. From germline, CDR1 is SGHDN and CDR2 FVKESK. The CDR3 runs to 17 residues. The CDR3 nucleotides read TGTGCCAGCAGCCAAGAAGGCGCCTCCGGGCCGACCTACGAGCAGTACTTC. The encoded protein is CASSQEGASGPTYEQYF.

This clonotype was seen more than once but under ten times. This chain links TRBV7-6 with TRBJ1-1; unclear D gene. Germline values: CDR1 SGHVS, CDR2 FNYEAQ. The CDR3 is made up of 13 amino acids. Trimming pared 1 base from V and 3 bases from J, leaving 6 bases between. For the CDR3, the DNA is TGTGCCAGCAGCTTAGGGGTTGACACTGAAGCTTTCTTT. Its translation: CASSLGVDTEAFF.

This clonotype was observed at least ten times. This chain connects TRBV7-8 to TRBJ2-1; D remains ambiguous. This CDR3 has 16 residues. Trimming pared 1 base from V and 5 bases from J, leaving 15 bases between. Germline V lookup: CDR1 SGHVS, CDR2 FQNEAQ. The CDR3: CASSLGVLGTDNEQFF. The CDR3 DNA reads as TGTGCCAGCAGCTTAGGTGTTTTGGGTACTGACAATGAGCAGTTCTTC. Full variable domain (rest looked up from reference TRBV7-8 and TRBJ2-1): GAGVSQSPRYKVAKRGQDVALRCDPISGHVSLFWYQQALGQGPEFLTYFQNEAQLDKSGLPSDRFFAERPEGSVSTLKIQRTQQEDSAVYLCASSLGVLGTDNEQFFGPGTRLTVL.

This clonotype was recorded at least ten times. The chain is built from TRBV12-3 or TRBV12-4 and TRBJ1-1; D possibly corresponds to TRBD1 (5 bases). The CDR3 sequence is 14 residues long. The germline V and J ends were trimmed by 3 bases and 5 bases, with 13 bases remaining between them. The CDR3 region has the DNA TGTGCCAGCAGTTTTGGGAGGCGGGGGACTGAAGCTTTCTTT. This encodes CASSFGRRGTEAFF.

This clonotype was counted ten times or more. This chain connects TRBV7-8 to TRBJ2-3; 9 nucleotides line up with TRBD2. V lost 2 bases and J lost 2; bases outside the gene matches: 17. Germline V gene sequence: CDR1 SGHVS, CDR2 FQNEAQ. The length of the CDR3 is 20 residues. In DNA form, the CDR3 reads TGTGCCAGCAGCTTAAAGAGAGCGGCGGGAGGGCCGGGGTCCACAGATACGCAGTATTTT. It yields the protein CASSLKRAAGGPGSTDTQYF.

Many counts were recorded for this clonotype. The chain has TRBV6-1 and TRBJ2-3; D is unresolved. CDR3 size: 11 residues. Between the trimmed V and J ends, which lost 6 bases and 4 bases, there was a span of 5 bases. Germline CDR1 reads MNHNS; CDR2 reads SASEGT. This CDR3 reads CASRFADTQYF. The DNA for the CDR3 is TGTGCCAGCAGGTTCGCAGATACGCAGTATTTT.

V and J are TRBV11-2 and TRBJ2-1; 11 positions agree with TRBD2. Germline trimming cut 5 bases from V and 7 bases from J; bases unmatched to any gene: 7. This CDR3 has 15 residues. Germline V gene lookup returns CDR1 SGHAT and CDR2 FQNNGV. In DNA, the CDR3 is TGTGCCAGCAGCGTACTAGCGGGAGCTTGGAATGAGCAGTTCTTC. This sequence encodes CASSVLAGAWNEQFF.

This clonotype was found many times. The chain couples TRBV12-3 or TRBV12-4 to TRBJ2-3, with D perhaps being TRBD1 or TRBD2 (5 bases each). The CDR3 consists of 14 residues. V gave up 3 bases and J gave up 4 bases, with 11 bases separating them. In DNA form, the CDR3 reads TGTGCCAGCAGTTTGGGGACGCAGCCAGATACGCAGTATTTT. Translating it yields CASSLGTQPDTQYF.

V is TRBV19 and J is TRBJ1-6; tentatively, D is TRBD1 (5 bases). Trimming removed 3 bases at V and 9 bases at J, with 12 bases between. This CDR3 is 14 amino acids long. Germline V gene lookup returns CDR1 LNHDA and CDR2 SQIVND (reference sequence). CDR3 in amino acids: CASSITGLRSPLHF. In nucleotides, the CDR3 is TGTGCCAGTAGTATCACAGGCTTGCGTTCACCCCTCCACTTT.

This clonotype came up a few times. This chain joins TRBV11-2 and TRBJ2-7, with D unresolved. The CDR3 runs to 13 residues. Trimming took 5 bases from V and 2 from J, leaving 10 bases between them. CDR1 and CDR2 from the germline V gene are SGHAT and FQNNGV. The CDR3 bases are TGTGCCAGCAGCCTACCAAGTCCCTACGAGCAGTACGTC. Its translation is CASSLPSPYEQYV.

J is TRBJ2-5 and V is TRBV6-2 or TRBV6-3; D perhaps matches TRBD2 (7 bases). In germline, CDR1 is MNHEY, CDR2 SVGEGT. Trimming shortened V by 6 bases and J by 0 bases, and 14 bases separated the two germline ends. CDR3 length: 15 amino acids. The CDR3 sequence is CASSEGGGDQETQYF. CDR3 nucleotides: TGTGCCAGCAGCGAAGGAGGGGGGGACCAAGAGACCCAGTACTTC.

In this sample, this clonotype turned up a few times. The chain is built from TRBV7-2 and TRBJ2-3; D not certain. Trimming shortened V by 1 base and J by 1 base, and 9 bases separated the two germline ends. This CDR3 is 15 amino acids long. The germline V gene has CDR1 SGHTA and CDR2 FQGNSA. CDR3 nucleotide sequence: TGTGCCAGCAGCTTAGACGGAGATCGCACAGATACGCAGTATTTT. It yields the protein CASSLDGDRTDTQYF.

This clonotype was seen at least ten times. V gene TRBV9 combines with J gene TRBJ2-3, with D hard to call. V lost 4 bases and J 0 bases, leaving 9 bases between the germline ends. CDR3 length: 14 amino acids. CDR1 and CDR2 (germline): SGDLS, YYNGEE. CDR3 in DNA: TGTGCCAGCAGCCCGCCCGACAGCACAGATACGCAGTATTTT. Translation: CASSPPDSTDTQYF.

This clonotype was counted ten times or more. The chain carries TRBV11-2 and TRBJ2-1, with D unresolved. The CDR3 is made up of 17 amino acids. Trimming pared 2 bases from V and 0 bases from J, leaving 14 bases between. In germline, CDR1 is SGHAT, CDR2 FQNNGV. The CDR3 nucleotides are TGTGCCAGCAGCTTACCCCGAGCTGGAAACTCCTACAATGAGCAGTTCTTC. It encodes CASSLPRAGNSYNEQFF.

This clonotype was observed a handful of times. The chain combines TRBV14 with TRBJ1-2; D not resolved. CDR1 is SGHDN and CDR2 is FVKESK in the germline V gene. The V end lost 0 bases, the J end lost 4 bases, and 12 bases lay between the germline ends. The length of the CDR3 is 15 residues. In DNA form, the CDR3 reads TGTGCCAGCAGCCAAGACCCGGGGAGCTCCTATGGCTACACCTTC. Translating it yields CASSQDPGSSYGYTF.

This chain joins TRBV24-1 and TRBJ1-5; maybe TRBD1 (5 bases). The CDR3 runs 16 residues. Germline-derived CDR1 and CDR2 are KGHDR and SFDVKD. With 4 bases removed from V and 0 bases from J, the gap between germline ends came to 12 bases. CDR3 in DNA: TGTGCCACCAGTGACACCTCAGGGTATAGCAATCAGCCCCAGCATTTT. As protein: CATSDTSGYSNQPQHF.

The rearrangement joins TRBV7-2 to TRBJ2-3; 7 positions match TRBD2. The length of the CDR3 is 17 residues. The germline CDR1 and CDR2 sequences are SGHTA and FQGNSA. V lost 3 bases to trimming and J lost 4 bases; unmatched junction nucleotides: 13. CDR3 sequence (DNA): TGTGCCAGCAGCTTTCTTTCAGGCGGGGGAAGATCAGATACGCAGTATTTT. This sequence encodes CASSFLSGGGRSDTQYF.

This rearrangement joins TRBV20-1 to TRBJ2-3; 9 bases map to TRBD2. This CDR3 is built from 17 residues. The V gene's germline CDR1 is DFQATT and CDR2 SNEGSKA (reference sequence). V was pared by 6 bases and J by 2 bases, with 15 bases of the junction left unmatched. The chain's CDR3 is CSANRGQAGGDTDTQYF. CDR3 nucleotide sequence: TGCAGTGCCAACCGGGGGCAAGCGGGAGGTGACACAGATACGCAGTATTTT.

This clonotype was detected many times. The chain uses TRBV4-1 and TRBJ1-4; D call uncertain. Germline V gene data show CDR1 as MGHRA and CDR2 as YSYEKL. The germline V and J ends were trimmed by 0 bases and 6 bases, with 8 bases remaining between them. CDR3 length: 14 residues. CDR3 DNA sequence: TGCGCCAGCAGCCAAGATGGGAGGTATGAAAAACTGTTTTTT. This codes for CASSQDGRYEKLFF.